This T cell receptor beta chain was observed in a study of T cell responses to AZD1222 COVID-19 vaccine. Clones were read by immunoSEQ multiplex PCR, and TCRdb kept only the in-frame ones, dropping some. This sample has tens of thousands of clones, with 86% found just once. V lost 5 bases and J lost 6, with 12 bases in between. The CDR3 length is 13 residues. Germline CDR1 reads LNHDA; CDR2 reads SQIVND (reference sequence). This TCR was recovered from an adult who received the AZD1222 COVID-19 vaccine. The chain combines TRBV19 with TRBJ2-3, with D perhaps being TRBD1 or TRBD2 (5 bases each). The material was peripheral blood, obtained 28 days after the second AZD1222 dose. The CDR3 DNA reads TGTGCCAGTAGTGGGTGGGACGACGATACGCAGTATTTT. Its protein is CASSGWDDDTQYF.